Here is one TCR beta chain with its context. The antigen remains unidentified. The entry originates in a study of cytomegalovirus exposure and HLA in healthy donors. The study's findings and limits: With later analysis, a missense DCLRE1C variant became linked to TCR beta V- and J-gene trimming.

Primers: 60 Vbeta forward and 13 Jbeta reverse. Assay: immunoSEQ multiplex PCR; the TCRdb copy retains only in-frame clones and omits some. The sample totals approximately 170,000 clones; its top ten clones hold around 0.79%. CDR1 and CDR2 from the germline V gene are MNHNS and SASEGT. The CDR3 sequence is 15 residues long. Germline trimming cut 6 bases from V and 5 bases from J; bases unmatched to any gene: 9. The rearrangement links TRBV6-1 to TRBJ1-5; 8 positions match TRBD1. Sequenced input: PBMCs. The receptor was derived from a woman younger than 35 in good health and CMV-seropositive. CDR3 DNA sequence: TGTGCCAGCAGAGCCCAGACAGGGGTTCATCAGCCCCAGCATTTT. Translated: CASRAQTGVHQPQHF.